This T cell receptor (beta chain) was found in a study of T-cell reconstitution after alpha-beta-depleted transplantation in children. Study-level results: Surviving recipient cells, namely T cells and thymic progenitors, were the source of high day-60 TCRbeta diversity in some patients.

Germline CDR1 and CDR2: SQVTM and ANQGSEA. Trimming shortened V by 1 base and J by 4 bases, and 4 bases separated the two germline ends. The CDR3 totals 11 residues. Unique molecular identifiers were used in preparing the TCRbeta library. TCRdb re-derived calls from the PCR reads in MiXCR, one entry per CDR3 protein. The table lists about 980,000 distinct CDR3 sequences, about 29% of them singletons. About this clonotype: Its antigen is unidentified.

The rearrangement joins TRBV29-1 to TRBJ1-2; D ambiguous. The clonotype was recovered from a boy younger than two who had a stem cell transplant for SCID, so the T cells may come from the graft donor. The specimen was PBMCs, mostly from graft donor cells, collected 360 days after TCRalphabeta/CD19-depleted stem cell transplant. In nucleotides, the CDR3 is TGCAGCGTTGAAGCGGTCTATGGCTACACCTTC. Protein product: CSVEAVYGYTF. Full variable domain (rest looked up from reference TRBV29-1 and TRBJ1-2): SAVISQKPSRDICQRGTSLTIQCQVDSQVTMMFWYRQQPGQSLTLIATANQGSEATYESGFVIDKFPISRPNLTFSTLTVSNMSPEDSSIYLCSVEAVYGYTFGSGTRLTVV.